These T cell receptor beta chains were read from a single sample in a study of vaccination effects on CD4 cells after COVID-19. Their specific antigens are unknown. Repertoires were generated with immunoSEQ multiplex PCR, while TCRdb's copy carries only in-frame clones and drops some. The table includes 50,000 to 65,000 clones, 73% detected once. Sequencing used CD4+ T cells from PBMCs cultured with HCoV-229E spike peptides, obtained after COVID-19 vaccination. These receptors were collected from a human donor who received a COVID-19 vaccine. Each CDR3 is given with its conserved first and last residue. Fields, in order: CDR3 length, clone size, J gene, D gene, V gene, CDR3 protein, CDR3 DNA. The D gene is left open where the match is weak. Some rows have no size entry. The others give once, few or many, or a class for an expanded clone.

15	few	TRBJ1-4	NA	TRBV18	CASSPQGFTNEKLFF	TGTGCCAGCTCACCACAGGGCTTCACTAATGAAAAACTGTTTTTT
13	NA	TRBJ2-2	NA	TRBV24-1	CATYSPGTGELFF	TGTGCCACATACAGCCCAGGGACCGGGGAGCTGTTTTTT
15	NA	TRBJ1-1	TRBD1	TRBV5-6	CASSFRDRVFSEAFF	TGTGCCAGCAGCTTTCGGGACAGGGTGTTCTCTGAAGCTTTCTTT
14	once	TRBJ1-2	NA	TRBV4-3	CASSQEDRLGGYTF	TGCGCCAGCAGCCAAGAGGACCGTCTAGGTGGCTACACCTTC
13	NA	TRBJ1-1	NA	TRBV18	CASSAGLGTEAFF	TGTGCCAGCTCTGCGGGCCTGGGGACTGAAGCTTTCTTT
16	NA	TRBJ1-1	TRBD1	TRBV7-9	CASSPQTGKGDTEAFF	TGTGCCAGCAGCCCACAGACAGGGAAAGGAGACACTGAAGCTTTCTTT
11	NA	TRBJ1-3	NA	TRBV20-1	CSSNSGNTIYF	TGCAGTAGTAACTCTGGAAACACCATATATTTT
15	NA	TRBJ1-4	TRBD1	TRBV5-6	CASSPGQGAGEKLFF	TGTGCCAGCAGCCCGGGACAGGGGGCAGGGGAAAAACTGTTTTTT
15	NA	TRBJ2-1	NA	TRBV3-1/TRBV3-2	CASATLGVGYNEQFF	TGTGCCAGCGCAACCCTCGGGGTGGGATACAATGAGCAGTTCTTC
14	NA	TRBJ2-5	NA	TRBV24-1	CATSDPRTQETQYF	TGTGCCACCAGTGATCCCCGGACACAAGAGACCCAGTACTTC